The sequence of this T cell receptor (beta chain) was determined in a study of cytomegalovirus exposure and HLA in healthy donors. Study-level results: On later analysis, the bulk of CMV-associated TCR beta chains appeared to be HLA-restricted.

Amplification used 60 Vbeta primers and 13 Jbeta primers. Profiling relied on immunoSEQ multiplex PCR, and the TCRdb table lists in-frame clones only, not all of them. The sample yields around 200,000 clones, over 75% seen once. About this clone: Its antigen is still unknown.

V was shortened by 1 base and J by 3 bases, with 8 bases between the two germline ends. CDR1 LGHNT and CDR2 FRNRAP come from the germline V gene. This CDR3 spans 14 amino acids. The genes are TRBV12-5 and TRBJ2-3; D might be TRBD2 (6 bases). What was sequenced was PBMCs. This receptor was taken from a girl aged 2-9 years in good health and CMV-seronegative. The CDR3 coding sequence is TGTGCTAGTGGTTTGGCGGGGGTTACAGATACGCAGTATTTT. Its protein product is CASGLAGVTDTQYF.